Listed below are T cell receptor beta chains from one sample, sequenced in a study of cytomegalovirus exposure and HLA in healthy donors. Clones were read by immunoSEQ multiplex PCR, and TCRdb kept only the in-frame ones, dropping some. The sample includes around 200,000 clones, 85% to 90% seen only once; the top ten take around 3%. The sample taken for sequencing was PBMCs. The receptors were sampled from a woman aged 18-29 years in good health and CMV-seronegative. The conserved cysteine and the conserved F or W are not part of the CDR3 here.

>TRBJ1-2|TRBV7-9
ASTLSEQGRYGYT
>TRBJ1-1|TRBV2
ASSEELNTEAF
>TRBJ2-2|TRBV28
ASIDIWTGDESTGELF
>TRBJ1-5|TRBV28
ASSLGTGRNQPQH
>TRBJ1-1|TRBV7-2
ASSPPGVSTYQAF
>TRBJ1-4|TRBV5-1
ASSLQGTNEKLF
>TRBJ1-1|TRBV9
ASSVAGNTEAF
>TRBJ2-5|TRBV11-2
ASSGVLQETQY
>TRBJ2-5|TRBV6-5
ASRHAGPRGKTQY
>TRBJ2-7|TRBV7-9
ASSLGLAGVRSSYEQY
>TRBJ2-6|TRBV7-8
ASSLPSFPATGGSGANVLT
>TRBJ1-3|TRBV30
AWILRSSGNTIY
>TRBJ1-5|TRBV20-1
SASTPQPQH
>TRBJ1-1|TRBV28
ASSSSTGYVAEAF